The 19 T cell receptor beta chains below come from one sample, sequenced in a study of T cells in Graves' hyperthyroidism and ophthalmopathy. RNA transcripts yielded amplified TCR beta CDR3 regions. HTBI primers were the set used in a first-round RT-PCR of the TCR CDR3. Via MiXCR, TCRdb re-called the multiplex PCR reads, giving one row per CDR3 protein. The table has about 520,000 distinct CDR3 sequences, around 20% seen once. The specimen sequenced was blood. These receptors all stem from a man aged 18 to 35 with Graves' hyperthyroidism.

There are many counts of this clonotype. The rearrangement joins TRBV7-6 to TRBJ2-2; D uncertain. V dropped 1 base and J dropped 6 bases, with 12 bases sitting between them. Germline V gives CDR1 SGHVS, CDR2 FNYEAQ. This CDR3 has 15 residues. CDR3 DNA: TGTGCCAGCAGCTTAGTCCTCCCCCCTTCCGGGGAGCTGTTTTTT. As protein: CASSLVLPPSGELFF.

This clonotype came up many times. The V gene is TRBV7-6, the J gene TRBJ1-2; no clear D gene. The CDR3 contains 13 residues. With 2 bases removed from V and 8 bases from J, the gap between germline ends came to 12 bases. Germline CDR1 SGHVS, CDR2 FNYEAQ. The CDR3 DNA reads TGTGCCAGCAGCTTAAGGTGGGATGGCGGCTACACCTTC. It translates to CASSLRWDGGYTF.

This clonotype was recorded many times. The V and J genes are TRBV4-1 and TRBJ2-7; D is unclear. The CDR3 runs 15 residues. Between the trimmed V and J ends, which lost 0 bases and 0 bases, there was a span of 9 bases. Germline loops: CDR1 MGHRA, CDR2 YSYEKL. The CDR3 DNA sequence: TGCGCCAGCAGCCAAGAAGCTCCGAGCTCCTACGAGCAGTACTTC. As protein: CASSQEAPSSYEQYF.

This clonotype has ten or more counts. The chain links TRBV20-1 to TRBJ1-2; 9 bases line up with TRBD1. Germline V gene data show CDR1 as DFQATT and CDR2 as SNEGSKA (reference sequence). The CDR3 loop spans 14 amino acids. Trimming removed 0 bases from V and 6 bases from J; junction bases left unmatched: 5. CDR3 sequence (DNA): TGCAGTGCTAGAGATGCTAGGACAGGGGATGGCTACACCTTC. Its translation is CSARDARTGDGYTF.

This clonotype has ten or more counts. This chain joins TRBV6-1 and TRBJ1-5, with TRBD1 as a possible D gene (5 bases). CDR3 length: 14 amino acids. Germline CDR1 and CDR2: MNHNS and SASEGT. V was clipped by 5 bases and J by 7 bases, with 15 bases between them. DNA for the CDR3: TGTGCCAGCAGTCCACCGACCCGGGGGCAGCCCCAGCATTTT. It translates to CASSPPTRGQPQHF.

This clonotype showed up many times. The V call is TRBV28, the J call TRBJ2-7; D might be TRBD2 (6 bases). V dropped 6 bases and J dropped 6 bases, with 18 bases sitting between them. The CDR3 runs to 14 residues. The germline V gene has CDR1 MDHEN and CDR2 SYDVKM. The CDR3 loop reads CASSHYSFGGEQYF. In DNA form, the CDR3 reads TGTGCCAGCAGCCACTACTCTTTCGGGGGCGAGCAGTACTTC.

This clonotype was counted at least ten times. CDR3 loop: CASIETEGNTEAFF. For the CDR3, the DNA is TGTGCCAGCATCGAGACAGAAGGGAACACTGAAGCTTTCTTT. The chain has TRBV12-3 or TRBV12-4 and TRBJ1-1; the D gene is possibly TRBD1 (5 bases). The ends were cut back, 7 bases at V and 1 base at J, with 13 bases in the middle. The CDR3 loop spans 14 amino acids.

This clonotype occurred a few times. The rearrangement links TRBV6-1 to TRBJ2-2; D might be TRBD1 (5 bases). This CDR3 is 14 amino acids long. The V and J ends lost 10 bases and 3 bases respectively, with 15 bases between them. Germline values: CDR1 MNHNS, CDR2 SASEGT. CDR3 region: CATRQLQDTGELFF. In DNA form, the CDR3 reads TGTGCCACCAGACAGCTCCAGGACACCGGGGAGCTGTTTTTT.

This clonotype was recorded a few times. The chain employs TRBV30 and TRBJ2-5, with D possibly TRBD2 on 6 matching bases. CDR1 and CDR2 (germline): GTSNPN, SVGIG (reference sequence). The length of the CDR3 is 14 residues. Trimming pared 0 bases from V and 2 bases from J, leaving 10 bases between. The CDR3 spells CAWSVREKQETQYF. As DNA, the CDR3 is TGTGCCTGGAGTGTTCGGGAGAAACAAGAGACCCAGTACTTC.

This clonotype was seen many times. This chain links TRBV15 with TRBJ1-1; no firm D call. V lost 6 bases, J lost 1 base, and 12 bases lay in between. This CDR3 region has 14 residues. Germline lookup yields CDR1 LNHNV and CDR2 YYDKDF (reference sequence). The CDR3 loop is CATRERNRNTEAFF. As DNA, the CDR3 is TGTGCCACCAGGGAAAGAAATAGGAACACTGAAGCTTTCTTT.

This clonotype has more than one count but fewer than ten. The V call is TRBV6-1, the J call TRBJ2-2; maybe TRBD2 (5 bases). The CDR3 extends over 17 amino acids. Germline V CDR1 and CDR2: MNHNS, SASEGT. V dropped 3 bases and J dropped 0 bases, with 14 bases sitting between them. The CDR3 reads CASSEDFLGANTGELFF. The CDR3, as DNA: TGTGCCAGCAGTGAGGACTTTCTGGGCGCGAACACCGGGGAGCTGTTTTTT.

This clonotype was observed at least ten times. This chain joins TRBV2 and TRBJ1-5; D is possibly TRBD1 (5 bases). V was trimmed by 2 bases and J by 4 bases, leaving 6 bases between them. Germline-derived CDR1 and CDR2 are SNHLY and FYNNEI. CDR3 length: 13 amino acids. In DNA form, the CDR3 reads TGTGCCAGCAGTGAATCAGGGAATCAGCCCCAGCATTTT. It translates to CASSESGNQPQHF.

This clonotype was found a few times. V and J are TRBV5-1 and TRBJ1-5; 9 nucleotides match TRBD1. V lost 3 bases to trimming and J lost 6 bases; unmatched junction nucleotides: 7. CDR1 SGHRS and CDR2 YFSETQ come from the germline V gene. The CDR3 loop spans 15 amino acids. This chain's CDR3 is CASSSGTGSSQPQHF. The CDR3 bases are TGCGCCAGCAGCTCAGGGACAGGGAGCTCTCAGCCCCAGCATTTT.

The chain is built from TRBV5-1 and TRBJ1-5; D not resolved. The CDR3 runs to 13 residues. V was cut by 4 bases and J by 5 bases, with 10 bases left in between. The germline V gene encodes CDR1 SGHRS and CDR2 YFSETQ. The CDR3 reads CASSTVPDQPQHF. The CDR3 DNA reads TGCGCCAGCAGCACAGTACCAGATCAGCCCCAGCATTTT. Supplemented by reference TRBV5-1 and TRBJ1-5, the full variable domain reads KAGVTQTPRYLIKTRGQQVTLSCSPISGHRSVSWYQQTPGQGLQFLFEYFSETQRNKGNFPGRFSGRQFSNSRSEMNVSTLELGDSALYLCASSTVPDQPQHFGDGTRLSIL.

This clonotype appeared a few times. The chain recombines TRBV9 with TRBJ1-6, with D maybe TRBD1 (5 bases). CDR3 length: 16 amino acids. Germline loops: CDR1 SGDLS, CDR2 YYNGEE. Trimming stripped 3 bases from V and 0 bases from J, with 10 bases between. The DNA for the CDR3 is TGTGCCAGCAGCGAAGGCGGGGGCTCCTATAATTCACCCCTCCACTTT. It is translated as CASSEGGGSYNSPLHF.

This clonotype was detected many times. Germline and junction disagree at one end, which may indicate a read error. The rearrangement links TRBV27 to TRBJ1-5; no reliable D call. This CDR3 region has 15 residues. CDR1 is MNHEY and CDR2 is SMNVEV in the germline V gene (reference sequence). For the CDR3, the DNA is TGTGCCAGCCGTTTTGGAACCGGCTACAATCAGCCCCAGCATTTT. Translated: CASRFGTGYNQPQHF.

The V and J genes are TRBV28 and TRBJ2-7, with 7 bases that match TRBD1. V lost 2 bases to trimming and J lost 6 bases; unmatched junction nucleotides: 10. CDR1 is MDHEN, CDR2 SYDVKM, per germline. The CDR3 extends over 15 amino acids. As DNA, the CDR3 is TGTGCCAGCAGTTTAAGGGGAGCCCAGGGGGTCGAGCAGTACTTC. Translating gives CASSLRGAQGVEQYF.

A few counts support this clonotype. The V call is TRBV29-1, the J call TRBJ1-1; 7 bases align to TRBD1. Germline assignment: CDR1 SQVTM and CDR2 ANQGSEA. CDR3 length equals 13 residues. Trimming took 7 bases from V and 1 from J; bases not matched to a gene: 6. The CDR3 DNA follows: TGCAGCGCGCGGGACAGTTCGAACACTGAAGCTTTCTTT. Translation gives CSARDSSNTEAFF.

The J gene is TRBJ2-5, the V gene TRBV15; D is possibly TRBD2 (6 bases). CDR1 and CDR2 from the germline V gene are LNHNV and YYDKDF (reference sequence). Trimming took off 3 bases at V and 4 bases at J, with 12 bases between the two ends. The CDR3 covers 14 residues. DNA of the CDR3: TGTGCCACCAGCAGGGGACTGAGCGGAGAGACCCAGTACTTC. This codes for CATSRGLSGETQYF.